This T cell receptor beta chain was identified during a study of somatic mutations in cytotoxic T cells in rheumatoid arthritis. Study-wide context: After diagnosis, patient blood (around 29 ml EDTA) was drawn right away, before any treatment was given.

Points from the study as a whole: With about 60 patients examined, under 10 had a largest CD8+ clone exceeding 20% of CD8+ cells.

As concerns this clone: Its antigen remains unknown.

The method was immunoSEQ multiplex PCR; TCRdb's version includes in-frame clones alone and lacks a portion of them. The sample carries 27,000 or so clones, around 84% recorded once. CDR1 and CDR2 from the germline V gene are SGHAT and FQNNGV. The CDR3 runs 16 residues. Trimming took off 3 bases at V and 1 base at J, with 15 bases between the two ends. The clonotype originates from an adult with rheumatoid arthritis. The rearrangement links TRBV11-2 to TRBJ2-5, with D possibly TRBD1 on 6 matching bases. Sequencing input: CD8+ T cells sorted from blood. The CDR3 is CASSFLLGGPQETQYF. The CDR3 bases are TGTGCCAGCAGCTTCCTCTTAGGGGGTCCCCAAGAGACCCAGTACTTC. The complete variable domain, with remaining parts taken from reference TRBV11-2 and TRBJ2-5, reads EAGVAQSPRYKIIEKRQSVAFWCNPISGHATLYWYQQILGQGPKLLIQFQNNGVVDDSQLPKDRFSAERLKGVDSTLKIQPAKLEDSAVYLCASSFLLGGPQETQYFGPGTRLLVL.